This note documents a single T cell receptor (beta chain) sequence. The specificity of this receptor is unknown. Base-call qualities are not available, and no considerably larger clone is one nucleotide away. The data are from a study of blood T cell repertoires in COVID-19 (dated by TCRdb to about 2020). Background on the whole study: Samples from collaborators originated in the United States, Italy and Spain and spanned both the acute and convalescent phases of COVID-19. The material from the prospective study consisted of cDNA or gDNA derived from T cells, B-cell-depleted T cells, or PBMCs. The dataset comprised deeply sampled blood TCRbeta repertoires from subjects exposed to, actively infected with, or recovered from COVID-19. A freely available public database, intended as a resource for researchers studying the immune response to SARS-CoV-2, is where the repertoires were released. Samples came from the ongoing ImmuneRACE study (first 160 participants) plus 1,254 subjects from 6 global collaborators. The sample metadata nearly always contained a de-identified subject ID, COVID-19 status, age in years and sex. Where available, HLA class I and class II types were taken from metadata supplied by the sample provider and were not determined by assay-based typing.

TCRbeta CDR3 regions were amplified from genomic DNA using the immunoSEQ Assay, a bias-controlled multiplex PCR. Concerning the study's data processing: The number of nucleated cells in each sample was estimated from the amplification of reference gene primers within the assay. Sequence reads were collapsed and filtered to measure the absolute abundance of every unique TCRbeta CDR3 rearrangement. For each sample, productive Simpson clonality was calculated as the square root of Simpson's diversity index over productive rearrangements. The source is immuneACCESS, and TCRdb retained only in-frame sequences with V and J called. Part of the clones is not carried over; for the studies checked, unresolved V genes explain less than half of this, and the remainder is unexplained. Clone size and the V and J calls come from that table; the DNA yielded D and trimming. Within this sample are 83,000 or so clones, with approximately 77% of them counted one time only. The top ten hold about 10% of the sample.

The research as a whole found: The amount of clinical and demographic metadata varied by source and participant and was provided uncurated.

CDR1 and CDR2, per the germline V gene, are MDHEN and SYDVKM. Measured from the cysteine to the phenylalanine, the CDR3 is 15 residues long. Only the CDR3 part of the read is kept: 45 bases, read in frame from the first base. Trimming costs V 2 bases and J 6 bases, and their ends lie 14 bases apart. Collaborating institutions collected whole blood in K2EDTA tubes following their own protocols. For TCRbeta analysis, collaborators shipped samples in one of three forms: frozen whole blood, isolated PBMCs, or DNA extracted from either of those sample types. The chain employs TRBV28 and TRBJ2-1; the D gene lacks a confident call. The TCR comes from a woman older than 75 with acute or convalescent COVID-19. Sequencing was performed on peripheral blood. Here is the DNA: TGTGCCAGCAGTTTAGCGGCGGTAGCCTCCAATGAGCAGTTCTTC. Its translation is CASSLAAVASNEQFF.